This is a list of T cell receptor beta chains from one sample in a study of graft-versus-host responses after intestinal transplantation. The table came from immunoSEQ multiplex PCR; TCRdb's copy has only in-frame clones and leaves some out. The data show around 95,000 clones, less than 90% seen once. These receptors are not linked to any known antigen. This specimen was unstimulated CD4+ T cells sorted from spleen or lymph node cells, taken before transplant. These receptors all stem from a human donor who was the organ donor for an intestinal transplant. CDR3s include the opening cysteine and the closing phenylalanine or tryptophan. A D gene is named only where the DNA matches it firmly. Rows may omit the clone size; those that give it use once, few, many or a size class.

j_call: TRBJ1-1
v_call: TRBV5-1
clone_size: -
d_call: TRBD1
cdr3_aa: CASSRLGQGNTEAFF
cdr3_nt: TGCGCCAGCAGCCGACTTGGACAGGGGAACACTGAAGCTTTCTTT

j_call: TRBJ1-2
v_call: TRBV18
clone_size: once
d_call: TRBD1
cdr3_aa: CASSPGQDYGYTF
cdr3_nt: TGTGCCAGCTCACCCGGACAGGATTATGGCTACACCTTC

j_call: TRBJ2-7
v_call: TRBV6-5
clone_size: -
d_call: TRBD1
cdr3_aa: CAPGAGGPNFYEQYF
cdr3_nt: TGTGCCCCGGGGGCAGGGGGCCCAAATTTCTACGAGCAGTACTTC

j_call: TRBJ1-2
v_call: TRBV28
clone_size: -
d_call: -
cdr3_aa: CASSKINYGYTF
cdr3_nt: TGTGCCAGCAGCAAAATAAACTATGGCTACACCTTC

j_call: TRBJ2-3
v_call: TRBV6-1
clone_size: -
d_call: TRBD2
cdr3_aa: CASSEERGGTDTQYF
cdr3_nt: TGTGCCAGCAGTGAAGAGCGGGGGGGCACAGATACGCAGTATTTT

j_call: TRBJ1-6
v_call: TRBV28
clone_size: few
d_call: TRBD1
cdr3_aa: CASSLSRTGGNSPLHF
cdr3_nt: TGTGCCAGCAGTTTATCCCGGACAGGGGGTAATTCACCCCTCCACTTT

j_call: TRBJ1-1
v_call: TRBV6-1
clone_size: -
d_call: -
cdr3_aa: CASSEQNTEAFF
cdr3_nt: TGTGCCAGCAGTGAACAGAACACTGAAGCTTTCTTT

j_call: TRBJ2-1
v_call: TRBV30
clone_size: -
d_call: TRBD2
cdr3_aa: CAWSVGWRGGPNEQFF
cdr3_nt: TGTGCCTGGAGTGTAGGTTGGCGGGGGGGCCCCAATGAGCAGTTCTTC

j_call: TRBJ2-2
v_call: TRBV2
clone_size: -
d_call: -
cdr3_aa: CASSVNGNRGELFF
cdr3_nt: TGTGCCAGCAGTGTTAATGGCAACCGGGGGGAGCTGTTTTTT

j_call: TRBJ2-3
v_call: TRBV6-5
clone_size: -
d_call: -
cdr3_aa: CASSYGANDPDTQYF
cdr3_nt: TGTGCCAGCAGTTATGGAGCAAACGATCCAGATACGCAGTATTTT

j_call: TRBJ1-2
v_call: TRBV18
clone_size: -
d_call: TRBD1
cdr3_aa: CASSQGTDNYGYTF
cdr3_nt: TGTGCCAGCTCCCAAGGGACAGATAACTATGGCTACACCTTC

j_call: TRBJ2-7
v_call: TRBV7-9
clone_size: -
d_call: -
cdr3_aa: CASSLQQYEQYF
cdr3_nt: TGTGCCAGCAGCTTGCAACAATACGAGCAGTACTTC

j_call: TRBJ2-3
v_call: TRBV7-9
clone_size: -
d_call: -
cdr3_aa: CASSFKAVSTDTQYF
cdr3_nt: TGTGCCAGCAGCTTTAAGGCAGTTAGCACAGATACGCAGTATTTT

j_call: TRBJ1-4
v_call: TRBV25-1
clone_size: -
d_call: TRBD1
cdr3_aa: CASSVLTGQSNEKLFF
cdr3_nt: TGTGCCAGCAGTGTCCTCACGGGACAGTCTAATGAAAAACTGTTTTTT

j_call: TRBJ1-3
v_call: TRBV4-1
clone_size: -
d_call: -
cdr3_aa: CASSQEDSRNTIYF
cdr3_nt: TGCGCCAGCAGCCAAGAGGACAGTCGAAACACCATATATTTT

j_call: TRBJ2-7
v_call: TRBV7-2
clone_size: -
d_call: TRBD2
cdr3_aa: CASSPRASGGGYEQYF
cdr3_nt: TGTGCCAGCAGCCCTAGGGCTAGCGGGGGGGGGTACGAGCAGTACTTC

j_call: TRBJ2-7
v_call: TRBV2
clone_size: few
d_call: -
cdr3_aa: CASSEGRGWTTGQYEQYF
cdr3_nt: TGTGCCAGCAGTGAAGGGAGGGGTTGGACTACCGGACAATACGAGCAGTACTTC

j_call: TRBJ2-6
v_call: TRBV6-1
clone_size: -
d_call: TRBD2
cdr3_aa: CASNLAGAGANVLTF
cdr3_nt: TGTGCCAGCAATCTAGCGGGGGCCGGGGCCAACGTCCTGACTTTC

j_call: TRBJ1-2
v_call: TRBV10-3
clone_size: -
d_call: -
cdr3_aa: CAISKDKPQEFNTF
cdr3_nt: TGTGCCATCAGTAAGGACAAGCCCCAGGAATTTAACACCTTC

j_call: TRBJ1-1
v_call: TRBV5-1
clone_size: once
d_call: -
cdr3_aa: CASSLERLSNTEAFF
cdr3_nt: TGCGCCAGCAGCTTGGAGCGTTTATCGAACACTGAAGCTTTCTTT

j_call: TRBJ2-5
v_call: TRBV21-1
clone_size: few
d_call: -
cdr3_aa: CASSKGLAGQETQYF
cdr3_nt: TGTGCCAGCAGCAAGGGACTAGCGGGCCAAGAGACCCAGTACTTC

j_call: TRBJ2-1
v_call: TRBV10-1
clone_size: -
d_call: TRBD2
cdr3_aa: CASSEGTSGGYYNEQFF
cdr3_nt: TGCGCCAGCAGTGAGGGGACTAGCGGGGGTTACTACAATGAGCAGTTCTTC

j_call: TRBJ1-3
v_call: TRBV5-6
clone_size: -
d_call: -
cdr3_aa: CASEKTTGTAGNTIYF
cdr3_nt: TGTGCCAGCGAGAAGACCACAGGTACCGCTGGAAACACCATATATTTT

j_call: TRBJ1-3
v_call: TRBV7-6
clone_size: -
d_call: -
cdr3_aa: CASSLGLNSGNTIYF
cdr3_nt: TGTGCCAGCAGTCTGGGACTTAACTCTGGAAACACCATATATTTT

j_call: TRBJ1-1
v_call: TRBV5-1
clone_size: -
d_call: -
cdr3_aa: CASSLANGGWLSTEAFF
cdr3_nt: TGCGCCAGCAGCTTGGCCAATGGGGGGTGGCTGTCGACTGAAGCTTTCTTT

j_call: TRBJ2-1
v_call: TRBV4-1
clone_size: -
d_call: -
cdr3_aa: CASSRQSSSAYNEQFF
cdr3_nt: TGCGCCAGCAGCCGACAATCTAGTAGCGCCTACAATGAGCAGTTCTTC

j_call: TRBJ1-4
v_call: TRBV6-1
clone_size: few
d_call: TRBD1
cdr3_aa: CASRGAGGTNEKLFF
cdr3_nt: TGTGCCAGCAGGGGGGCAGGGGGGACTAATGAAAAACTGTTTTTT

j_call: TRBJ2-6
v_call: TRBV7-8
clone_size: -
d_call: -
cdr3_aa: CASSPIPLQGSGANVLTF
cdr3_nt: TGTGCCAGCAGCCCTATCCCTCTACAGGGCTCTGGGGCCAACGTCCTGACTTTC

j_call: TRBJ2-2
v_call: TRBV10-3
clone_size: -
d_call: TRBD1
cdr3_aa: CAISDWTGGTGELFF
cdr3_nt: TGTGCCATCAGTGACTGGACAGGGGGCACCGGGGAGCTGTTTTTT

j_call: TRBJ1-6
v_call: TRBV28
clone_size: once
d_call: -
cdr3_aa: CASSPGSAENSPLHF
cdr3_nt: TGTGCCAGCAGCCCTGGGTCAGCAGAAAATTCACCCCTCCACTTT

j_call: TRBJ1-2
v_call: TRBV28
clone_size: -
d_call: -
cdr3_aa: CASKLIGYGYTF
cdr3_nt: TGTGCCAGCAAACTGATAGGGTATGGCTACACCTTC

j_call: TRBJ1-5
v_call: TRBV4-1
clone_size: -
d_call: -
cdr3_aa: CASSRSGVEQPQHF
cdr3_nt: TGCGCCAGCAGCCGATCAGGGGTAGAACAGCCCCAGCATTTT

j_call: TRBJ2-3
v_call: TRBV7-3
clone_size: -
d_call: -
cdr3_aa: CASSPTGVGTDTQYF
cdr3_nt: TGTGCCAGCAGCCCCACCGGGGTAGGCACAGATACGCAGTATTTT

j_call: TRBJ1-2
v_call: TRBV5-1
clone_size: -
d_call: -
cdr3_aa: CASSLSGQQLYGYTF
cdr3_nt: TGCGCCAGCAGCTTGTCCGGCCAGCAGCTCTATGGCTACACCTTC

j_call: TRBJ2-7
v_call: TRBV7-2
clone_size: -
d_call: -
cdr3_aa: CASSLVAEQYF
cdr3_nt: TGTGCCAGCAGCTTAGTAGCCGAGCAGTACTTC

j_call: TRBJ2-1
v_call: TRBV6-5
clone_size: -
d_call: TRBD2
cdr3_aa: CASSPAGGPNNEQFF
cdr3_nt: TGTGCCAGCAGTCCTGCGGGGGGACCGAACAATGAGCAGTTCTTC

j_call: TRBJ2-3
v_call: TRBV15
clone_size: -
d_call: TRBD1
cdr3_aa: CATSKGQGGTDTQYF
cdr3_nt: TGTGCCACCAGCAAGGGACAGGGCGGCACAGATACGCAGTATTTT

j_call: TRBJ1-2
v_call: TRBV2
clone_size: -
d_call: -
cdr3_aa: CASSEGESEFYGYTF
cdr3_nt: TGTGCCAGCAGTGAAGGGGAGTCAGAATTCTATGGCTACACCTTC

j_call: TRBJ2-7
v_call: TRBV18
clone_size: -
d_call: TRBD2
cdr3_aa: CASSPWTSGGNEQYF
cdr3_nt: TGTGCCAGCTCACCATGGACTAGCGGGGGTAACGAGCAGTACTTC

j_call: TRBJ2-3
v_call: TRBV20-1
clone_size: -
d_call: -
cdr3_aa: CSASLLDTQYF
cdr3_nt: TGCAGTGCTAGCCTCTTGGATACGCAGTATTTT

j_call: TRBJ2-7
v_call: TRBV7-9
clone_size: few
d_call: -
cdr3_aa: CASSLVGRVSQQYF
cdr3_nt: TGTGCCAGCAGCTTGGTCGGCAGGGTGAGTCAGCAGTACTTC

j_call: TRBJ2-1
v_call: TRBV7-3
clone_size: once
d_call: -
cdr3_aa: CASSLMIWGGEQFF
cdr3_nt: TGTGCCAGCAGCTTAATGATCTGGGGTGGCGAGCAGTTCTTC

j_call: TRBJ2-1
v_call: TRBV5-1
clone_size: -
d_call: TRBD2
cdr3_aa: CASSLTSGGSRDEQFF
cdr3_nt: TGCGCCAGCAGCTTGACTAGCGGGGGGTCTAGGGATGAGCAGTTCTTC

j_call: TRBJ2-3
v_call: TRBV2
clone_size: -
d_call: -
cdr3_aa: CASRFGTSTDTQYF
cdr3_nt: TGTGCCAGCAGGTTCGGGACTAGCACAGATACGCAGTATTTT

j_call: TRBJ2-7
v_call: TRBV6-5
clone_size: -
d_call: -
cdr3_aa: CASRQGPEYEQYF
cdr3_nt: TGTGCCAGCAGACAGGGTCCAGAGTACGAGCAGTACTTC